Following are 20 T cell receptor beta chains from one sample sequenced in a study of blood T cell repertoires in COVID-19. TCRdb's copy holds only in-frame clones and misses some; the assay was immunoSEQ multiplex PCR. The data hold hundreds of thousands of clones, with 75% to 90% observed a single time. Source material: PBMCs or T cells enriched from blood (not recorded which). The origin of the receptors is a young man who had recovered from COVID-19.

The CDR3 sequence is CASSLDSMNTEAFF. The CDR3 coding sequence is TGTGCCAGCAGCCTGGACAGTATGAACACTGAAGCTTTCTTT. V is TRBV9 and J is TRBJ1-1, with D perhaps TRBD1 (6 bases). With 4 bases removed from V and 0 bases from J, the gap between germline ends came to 10 bases. CDR3 length: 14 residues. Germline CDR1 and CDR2: SGDLS and YYNGEE.

The rearrangement uses TRBV27 and TRBJ1-1; D perhaps matches TRBD1 (5 bases). This CDR3 contains 16 residues. Germline CDR1 and CDR2: MNHEY and SMNVEV (reference sequence). The ends were cut back, 6 bases at V and 3 bases at J, with 20 bases in the middle. CDR3 nucleotides: TGTGCCAGCAGCCGGCAGGGTTCCGGTGGAGACACTGAAGCTTTCTTT. The encoded protein is CASSRQGSGGDTEAFF.

Of note for this clone: The sample contains more than one DNA sequence encoding this CDR3. V is TRBV18 and J is TRBJ1-2, with TRBD1 matching over 7 bases. The V gene end was trimmed by 3 bases and the J gene end by 2 bases; junction bases not matched to a gene: 3. CDR1 KGHSH and CDR2 LQKENI come from the germline V gene. This CDR3 comprises 14 residues. The CDR3 protein is CASSPGQTNYGYTF. In DNA, the CDR3 is TGTGCCAGCTCACCGGGACAGACCAACTATGGCTACACCTTC.

The J gene is TRBJ1-1, the V gene TRBV9, with D maybe TRBD1 (6 bases). Germline values: CDR1 SGDLS, CDR2 YYNGEE. Trimming left V 2 bases short and J 4 bases short, with 15 bases between. The CDR3 loop spans 15 amino acids. CDR3 in DNA: TGTGCCAGCAGCGTTGTAACAGGGTTGGGCACTGAAGCTTTCTTT. As protein: CASSVVTGLGTEAFF. Using reference TRBV9 and TRBJ1-1 for the parts outside the CDR3, the full variable domain is DSGVTQTPKHLITATGQRVTLRCSPRSGDLSVYWYQQSLDQGLQFLIQYYNGEERAKGNILERFSAQQFPDLHSELNLSSLELGDSALYFCASSVVTGLGTEAFFGQGTRLTVV.

The V call is TRBV4-1, the J call TRBJ2-3; D might be TRBD2 (6 bases). The CDR3 is 15 residues long. Germline V gives CDR1 MGHRA, CDR2 YSYEKL. Between the trimmed V and J ends, which lost 0 bases and 6 bases, there was a span of 13 bases. This CDR3 reads CASSQDGTSLDTQYF. The CDR3 DNA sequence: TGCGCCAGCAGCCAAGATGGGACTTCCTTGGATACGCAGTATTTT.

The J gene is TRBJ2-7, the V gene TRBV7-8, with 8 positions matching TRBD1. The CDR3 length is 14 residues. The germline V gene encodes CDR1 SGHVS and CDR2 FQNEAQ. Trimming cost V 5 bases and J 5 bases; bases outside gene matches: 8. The CDR3 bases are TGTGCCAGCAGCGTGCAGGGGGCGCGGGACGAGCAGTACTTC. Translation: CASSVQGARDEQYF. Full variable domain (missing parts from reference TRBV7-8 and TRBJ2-7): GAGVSQSPRYKVAKRGQDVALRCDPISGHVSLFWYQQALGQGPEFLTYFQNEAQLDKSGLPSDRFFAERPEGSVSTLKIQRTQQEDSAVYLCASSVQGARDEQYFGPGTRLTVT.

The chain combines TRBV19 with TRBJ1-5; D possibly corresponds to TRBD1 (5 bases). V lost 9 bases, J lost 2 bases, and 20 bases lay in between. Germline lookup yields CDR1 LNHDA and CDR2 SQIVND (reference sequence). The CDR3 consists of 16 residues. CDR3 in DNA: TGTGCCAGCCTGACAGTTTTTTCAGCCGGCAATCAGCCCCAGCATTTT. Translated: CASLTVFSAGNQPQHF. The full variable domain, rest sourced from reference TRBV19 and TRBJ1-5, is DGGITQSPKYLFRKEGQNVTLSCEQNLNHDAMYWYRQDPGQGLRLIYYSQIVNDFQKGDIAEGYSVSREKKESFPLTVTSAQKNPTAFYLCASLTVFSAGNQPQHFGDGTRLSIL.

This chain connects TRBV27 to TRBJ2-7; TRBD1 might be the D (5 bases). CDR3 length: 14 amino acids. Trimming took 7 bases from V and 3 from J, leaving 16 bases between them. Germline values: CDR1 MNHEY, CDR2 SMNVEV (reference sequence). The CDR3 here is CASTPWKGHYEQYF. The CDR3 DNA reads as TGTGCCAGCACCCCATGGAAGGGGCACTACGAGCAGTACTTC.

The chain carries TRBV6-5 and TRBJ1-5, with unresolved D. In germline, CDR1 is MNHEY, CDR2 SVGAGI. Trimming pared 0 bases from V and 5 bases from J, leaving 11 bases between. The CDR3 is 15 amino acids. The CDR3 reads CASSYSIVSDQPQHF. The CDR3 DNA is TGTGCCAGCAGTTACTCGATTGTTTCGGATCAGCCCCAGCATTTT.

The chain recombines TRBV9 with TRBJ2-2, with 9 positions matching TRBD2. The CDR3 covers 17 residues. With 4 bases clipped from V and 1 base from J, the junction kept 8 bases outside the gene matches. The germline V gene has CDR1 SGDLS and CDR2 YYNGEE. As DNA, the CDR3 is TGTGCCAGCAGCCCTTCCGGGACTAGCTTGAACACCGGGGAGCTGTTTTTT. It encodes CASSPSGTSLNTGELFF.

The V and J genes are TRBV12-3 or TRBV12-4 and TRBJ1-2, with 7 bases fitting TRBD1. The CDR3 is made up of 13 amino acids. V lost 4 bases and J lost 2; bases outside the gene matches: 1. CDR3 DNA sequence: TGTGCCAGCAGTTCGGGACAGAACTATGGCTACACCTTC. Protein product: CASSSGQNYGYTF.

This chain connects TRBV6-5 to TRBJ1-2; TRBD1 might be the D (6 bases). This CDR3 has 16 residues. Trimming cost V 1 base and J 2 bases, with 14 bases left between them. Germline V gene data show CDR1 as MNHEY and CDR2 as SVGAGI. CDR3 coding DNA: TGTGCCAGCAGTTACTTAAGAACAGGGCTGAACTATGGCTACACCTTC. Amino acid sequence: CASSYLRTGLNYGYTF.

CDR3 coding DNA: TGTGCCAGCAGCTGGCCAACGGGAGCGCCATACGAGCAGTACTTC. Encoded protein: CASSWPTGAPYEQYF. This sequence joins TRBV28 and TRBJ2-7; D may be TRBD2 (6 bases). Germline V gives CDR1 MDHEN, CDR2 SYDVKM. V was pared by 6 bases and J by 4 bases, with 19 bases between. The CDR3 spans 15 residues.

This chain connects TRBV4-1 to TRBJ1-5; D is perhaps TRBD1 (5 bases). The CDR3 length is 16 residues. CDR1 is MGHRA, CDR2 YSYEKL, per germline. Trimming stripped 4 bases from V and 6 bases from J, with 19 bases between. The CDR3 DNA sequence: TGCGCCAGCAGCCCGACGGGGTGGCAGGGAGGTCAGCCCCAGCATTTT. Translated, it gives CASSPTGWQGGQPQHF.

The rearrangement links TRBV5-6 to TRBJ2-2; 8 nucleotides match TRBD1. The junction had 9 bases not matched to a gene; V was cut back by 4 bases and J by 4 bases. In germline, CDR1 is SGHDT, CDR2 YYEEEE. The CDR3 has 16 amino acids. The CDR3 is CASSRDRGGITGELFF. Here the CDR3 DNA reads TGTGCCAGCAGCCGCGACAGGGGCGGTATCACCGGGGAGCTGTTTTTT. The whole variable domain, filled in from reference TRBV5-6 and TRBJ2-2, reads DAGVTQSPTHLIKTRGQQVTLRCSPKSGHDTVSWYQQALGQGPQFIFQYYEEEERQRGNFPDRFSGHQFPNYSSELNVNALLLGDSALYLCASSRDRGGITGELFFGEGSRLTVL.

A single count supports this clone. The chain employs TRBV28 and TRBJ2-7; TRBD2 might be the D (7 bases). This CDR3 is built from 15 residues. Looked up from germline, CDR1 is MDHEN and CDR2 is SYDVKM. The V gene lost 7 bases and the J gene lost 4 bases, with 20 bases spanning the gap. The CDR3 is CASINPGAGAYEQYF. CDR3 DNA sequence: TGTGCCAGCATTAACCCGGGGGCGGGGGCGTACGAGCAGTACTTC.

The chain carries TRBV7-9 and TRBJ1-5, with 8 bases identical to TRBD1. The germline V gene has CDR1 SEHNR and CDR2 FQNEAQ (reference sequence). CDR3 length: 15 residues. Trimming cost V 0 bases and J 6 bases; bases outside gene matches: 4. CDR3 in DNA: TGTGCCAGCAGCTTAGCCGGGACAGGATTTCAGCCCCAGCATTTT. It yields the protein CASSLAGTGFQPQHF.

The V call is TRBV28, the J call TRBJ1-2, with 8 bases identical to TRBD1. Germline CDR1 and CDR2: MDHEN and SYDVKM. There are 18 residues in the CDR3. The J segment lost 5 bases and the V segment lost 6 bases, leaving 20 bases of the junction unmatched. The CDR3 coding sequence is TGTGCCAGCAGCCCCACAGGGGGACAGGTCAAGGGGGGTTATGGCTACACCTTC. Translating it yields CASSPTGGQVKGGYGYTF.

This chain links TRBV15 with TRBJ1-3; D is possibly TRBD1 (6 bases). Deletions cut 0 bases from V and 2 bases from J, with 8 bases between. Germline-derived CDR1 and CDR2 are LNHNV and YYDKDF (reference sequence). CDR3 length equals 15 residues. The CDR3 reads CATSRDKGAGNTIYF. The CDR3 DNA reads TGTGCCACCAGCAGAGATAAGGGGGCTGGAAACACCATATATTTT.

This clone was recorded only once. The rearrangement links TRBV3-1 (or the pseudogene TRBV3-2) to TRBJ2-7, with TRBD2 matching over 10 bases. With 4 bases clipped from V and 2 bases from J, the junction kept 11 bases outside the gene matches. The CDR3 has 17 residues. Germline-derived CDR1 and CDR2 are LGHDT and YNNKEL (reference sequence). The CDR3 nucleotides are TGTGCCAGCAGCCTTATTACCACCAGCGGGGGGGCCTACGAGCAGTACTTC. It codes for CASSLITTSGGAYEQYF.